The clone carrying this TCR beta chain was found many times. Antigen: not known. TCRdb re-derived calls from the RT-PCR reads in MiXCR, one entry per CDR3 protein. The sample yields fewer than 550,000 distinct CDR3 sequences, about 25% seen once. The sample originates from a study of response to subunit inactivated influenza vaccine. General study results and limits: The authors offered the suggestion that each seasonal influenza vaccination recruits few new T cells.

This sequence was found in a man over 45 who received an inactivated influenza vaccine. The material sequenced was CD4+ T cells sorted from PBMCs, taken 4 to 6 days after vaccination.

The CDR3 here is CSAKTGGAIGQPQHF. Written as DNA, the CDR3 is TGCAGTGCCAAAACAGGGGGCGCAATTGGTCAGCCCCAGCATTTT. This chain uses TRBV20-1 with TRBJ1-5; 9 positions match TRBD1. J gave up 6 bases and V 6 bases, and 12 bases lay outside the gene matches. Germline V gene data show CDR1 as DFQATT and CDR2 as SNEGSKA (reference sequence). The CDR3 contains 15 residues.